Listed here are 17 T cell receptor beta chains from one sample, sequenced in a study of T cells after yellow fever vaccination. TCRdb passed the 5' RACE reads through MiXCR, listing each CDR3 protein once. The data show about 350,000 distinct CDR3 sequences, roughly 7.5% seen once. The sequencing here drew on PBMCs, taken roughly 47 days after the first yellow fever vaccination. The receptors here all came from a man aged 18 to 29 who received the YFV17D yellow fever vaccine.

The chain joins TRBV2 to TRBJ2-6; D uncertain. Germline V gene sequence: CDR1 SNHLY, CDR2 FYNNEI. There are 15 residues in the CDR3. Deletions cut 8 bases from V and 2 bases from J, with 13 bases between. CDR3 coding DNA: TGTGCCAGCCATTATTGGGTACCTGGGGCCAACGTCCTGACTTTC. Its translation: CASHYWVPGANVLTF. Drawing the rest from reference TRBV2 and TRBJ2-6, the complete variable domain is EPEVTQTPSHQVTQMGQEVILRCVPISNHLYFYWYRQILGQKVEFLVSFYNNEISEKSEIFDDQFSVERPDGSNFTLKIRSTKLEDSAMYFCASHYWVPGANVLTFGAGSRLTVL.

This clonotype was seen only a few times. The rearrangement joins TRBV5-1 to TRBJ2-3, with 10 positions matching TRBD1. The germline gives CDR1 SGHRS, CDR2 YFSETQ. This CDR3 has 15 residues. J lost 4 bases, V lost 5 bases, and 7 bases had no gene match. As DNA, the CDR3 is TGCGCCAGCAGGAGGGAGACAGGGGGCGCAGATACGCAGTATTTT. Encoded protein: CASRRETGGADTQYF. The full variable domain, with the rest looked up from reference TRBV5-1 and TRBJ2-3, is KAGVTQTPRYLIKTRGQQVTLSCSPISGHRSVSWYQQTPGQGLQFLFEYFSETQRNKGNFPGRFSGRQFSNSRSEMNVSTLELGDSALYLCASRRETGGADTQYFGPGTRLTVL.

This clonotype showed up just a few times. The gene calls are TRBV4-1 and TRBJ1-5; 9 bases agree with TRBD1. In germline, CDR1 is MGHRA, CDR2 YSYEKL. The junction had 13 bases not matched to a gene; V was cut back by 9 bases and J by 7 bases. The CDR3 is 15 amino acids. The CDR3 region has the DNA TGCGCCAGTCGGGTGGAGGGACAGGGAGTACAGCCCCAGCATTTT. Amino acid sequence: CASRVEGQGVQPQHF.

This clonotype was counted once. The rearrangement links TRBV7-2 to TRBJ2-3, with 7 bases lining up with TRBD1. V lost 5 bases to trimming and J lost 1 base; unmatched junction nucleotides: 6. This CDR3 has 15 residues. CDR1 and CDR2 from the germline V gene are SGHTA and FQGNSA. CDR3 protein: CASSRSGQGTDTQYF. The CDR3 coding sequence is TGTGCCAGCAGCCGAAGTGGACAGGGCACAGATACGCAGTATTTT.

CDR3 DNA sequence: TGTGCCAGCAGTTTCGGGACCGCCTTGTACGAGCAGTACTTC. Amino acids: CASSFGTALYEQYF. The genes are TRBV27 and TRBJ2-7; D tentatively reads TRBD1 or TRBD2 (5 bases each). V lost 3 bases to trimming and J lost 4 bases, with 13 bases between them. The CDR3 has 14 residues. From germline, CDR1 is MNHEY and CDR2 SMNVEV (reference sequence).

J is TRBJ1-1 and V is TRBV10-3, with 10 bases fitting TRBD1. Germline V gene sequence: CDR1 ENHRY, CDR2 SYGVKD. V trimming: 6 bases; J trimming: 7 bases; junction bases outside the gene matches: 8. This CDR3 has 14 residues. The CDR3 DNA reads as TGTGCCATCAGGGGGGACAGGGGCGAAAGTGAAGCTTTCTTT. Translated, it gives CAIRGDRGESEAFF.

The chain links TRBV6-5 to TRBJ2-1; no reliable D call. Germline CDR1 is MNHEY and CDR2 is SVGAGI. Trimming pared 0 bases from V and 6 bases from J, leaving 9 bases between. The CDR3 is 14 residues long. CDR3 sequence (DNA): TGTGCCAGCAGTTACTCGACTCGGGTCAATGAGCAGTTCTTC. This translates into CASSYSTRVNEQFF.

CDR3 sequence reads: CASSKTGLYGYTF. The CDR3 coding sequence is TGTGCCAGCAGCAAGACAGGGCTGTATGGCTACACCTTC. The genes are TRBV11-2 and TRBJ1-2; TRBD1 matches 7 bases. CDR3 length: 13 residues. With 5 bases clipped from V and 5 bases from J, the junction kept 5 bases outside the gene matches. Germline-derived CDR1 and CDR2 are SGHAT and FQNNGV.

This clonotype has more than one count but fewer than ten. The rearrangement uses TRBV12-3 or TRBV12-4 and TRBJ2-1; 7 nucleotides agree with TRBD1. The CDR3 is 12 residues long. V was pared by 5 bases and J by 8 bases, with 3 bases of the junction left unmatched. For the CDR3, the DNA is TGTGCCAGCAGTGACGACAGGGATGAGCAGTTCTTC. It specifies CASSDDRDEQFF.

This clonotype was seen a few times. The gene calls are TRBV7-2 and TRBJ2-7; 9 bases line up with TRBD1. The CDR3 is 16 residues long. The V gene's germline CDR1 is SGHTA and CDR2 FQGNSA. V gave up 4 bases and J gave up 5 bases; unmatched junction bases: 12. CDR3 coding DNA: TGTGCCAGCAGCTCCATAACAGGGGGCGCAAGCAACGAGCAGTACTTC. It codes for CASSSITGGASNEQYF.

A few counts support this clonotype. The chain links TRBV4-1 to TRBJ1-2; 8 bases are a match to TRBD1. V was pared by 2 bases and J by 5 bases, with 10 bases of the junction left unmatched. This CDR3 has 16 residues. The V gene's germline CDR1 is MGHRA and CDR2 YSYEKL. The CDR3 DNA is TGCGCCAGCAGCCAACCCAGACAGGGGAGTAGGTATGGCTACACCTTC. Amino acids: CASSQPRQGSRYGYTF.

This sequence joins TRBV20-1 and TRBJ1-1, with 7 positions matching TRBD1. After removal of 4 bases from V and 11 bases from J, the junction contained 13 bases not matched to a gene. The germline V gene has CDR1 DFQATT and CDR2 SNEGSKA (reference sequence). The CDR3 sequence is 13 residues long. The CDR3 loop reads CSATRQGITGAFF. The CDR3 DNA reads as TGCAGTGCTACCCGACAGGGCATAACGGGGGCTTTCTTT.

This chain links TRBV12-3 or TRBV12-4 with TRBJ2-1; 7 positions match TRBD1. The ends lost 6 bases at V and 0 bases at J; junction bases unmatched: 2. The CDR3 is made up of 14 amino acids. CDR3 coding DNA: TGTGCCAGCAGCCGACAGGGCTCCTACAATGAGCAGTTCTTC. Translated, it gives CASSRQGSYNEQFF.

This clonotype was counted at least ten times. CDR3 sequence reads: CASSLVGGTDTQYF. DNA for the CDR3: TGTGCCAGCAGTTTAGTGGGGGGCACAGATACGCAGTATTTT. The chain uses TRBV27 and TRBJ2-3, with D tentatively TRBD1 or TRBD2 (5 bases each). The germline gives CDR1 MNHEY, CDR2 SMNVEV (reference sequence). The V gene lost 2 bases and the J gene lost 1 base, with 7 bases spanning the gap. CDR3 length equals 14 residues.

Worth noting for this clonotype: The limits of the CDR3 on the DNA are not certain, so only TCRdb's listed CDR3 is given. The chain recombines TRBV29-1 with TRBJ1-5; the D call in the table, TRBD1, was not verified against the DNA. 14 amino acids form the CDR3, both terminal residues included. CDR1 and CDR2 (germline): SQVTM, ANQGSEA. The CDR3 reads CSVAIGTGNQPLHF.

The genes are TRBV7-6 and TRBJ2-7; tentative D call: TRBD2 (5 bases). Germline V gene lookup returns CDR1 SGHVS and CDR2 FNYEAQ. Trimming cost V 5 bases and J 7 bases, with 21 bases left between them. The CDR3 runs to 15 residues. The CDR3 coding sequence is TGTGCCAGCAGCCGAGAAGGACTTGCCCTGGGGGAGCAGTACTTC. Its protein product is CASSREGLALGEQYF. Full variable domain (missing parts from reference TRBV7-6 and TRBJ2-7): GAGVSQSPRYKVTKRGQDVALRCDPISGHVSLYWYRQALGQGPEFLTYFNYEAQQDKSGLPNDRFSAERPEGSISTLTIQRTEQRDSAMYRCASSREGLALGEQYFGPGTRLTVT.

This clonotype was picked up a small number of times. The V and J genes are TRBV5-1 and TRBJ2-7; TRBD1 is a possible D gene (6 bases). The CDR3 runs to 14 residues. The germline V gene encodes CDR1 SGHRS and CDR2 YFSETQ. The V end lost 4 bases, the J end lost 6 bases, and 17 bases lay between the germline ends. CDR3 in amino acids: CASSPGVPTSEQYF. CDR3 nucleotide sequence: TGCGCCAGCAGCCCAGGGGTTCCAACTTCCGAGCAGTACTTC. Drawing the rest from reference TRBV5-1 and TRBJ2-7, the complete variable domain is KAGVTQTPRYLIKTRGQQVTLSCSPISGHRSVSWYQQTPGQGLQFLFEYFSETQRNKGNFPGRFSGRQFSNSRSEMNVSTLELGDSALYLCASSPGVPTSEQYFGPGTRLTVT.